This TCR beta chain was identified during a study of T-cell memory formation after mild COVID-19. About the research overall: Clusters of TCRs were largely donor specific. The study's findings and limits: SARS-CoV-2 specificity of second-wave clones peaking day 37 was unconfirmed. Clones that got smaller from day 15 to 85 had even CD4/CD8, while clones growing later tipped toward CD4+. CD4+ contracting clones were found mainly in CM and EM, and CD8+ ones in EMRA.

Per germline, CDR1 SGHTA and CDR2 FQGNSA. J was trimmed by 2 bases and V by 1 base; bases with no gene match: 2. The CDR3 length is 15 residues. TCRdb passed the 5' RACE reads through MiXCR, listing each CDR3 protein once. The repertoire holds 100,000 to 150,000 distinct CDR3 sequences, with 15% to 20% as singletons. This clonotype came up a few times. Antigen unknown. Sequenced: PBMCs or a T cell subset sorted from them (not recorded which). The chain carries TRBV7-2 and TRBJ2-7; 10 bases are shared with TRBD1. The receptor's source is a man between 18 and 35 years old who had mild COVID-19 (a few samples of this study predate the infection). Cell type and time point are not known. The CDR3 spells CASSLVGTGAYEQYF. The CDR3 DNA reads TGTGCCAGCAGCTTAGTTGGGACAGGGGCCTACGAGCAGTACTTC.